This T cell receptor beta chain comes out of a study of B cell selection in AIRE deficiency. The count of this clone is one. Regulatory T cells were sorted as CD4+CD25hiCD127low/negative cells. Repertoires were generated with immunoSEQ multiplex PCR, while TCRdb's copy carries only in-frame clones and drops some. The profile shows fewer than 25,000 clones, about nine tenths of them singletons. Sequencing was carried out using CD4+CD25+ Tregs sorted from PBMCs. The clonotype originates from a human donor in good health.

In nucleotides, the CDR3 is TGCGCCAGCAGCGGGTGGGGCGAAGACTACACCTTC. It yields the protein CASSGWGEDYTF. The chain links TRBV5-1 to TRBJ1-2; D might be TRBD1 (5 bases). The CDR3 runs to 12 residues. Trimming pared 4 bases from V and 10 bases from J, leaving 14 bases between. Germline V gene sequence: CDR1 SGHRS, CDR2 YFSETQ.